The rows below give T cell receptor beta chains drawn from one sample of a study of T cells in Graves' hyperthyroidism and ophthalmopathy. TCRdb independently ran MiXCR on the multiplex PCR reads; one entry per CDR3 protein. Of 190,000 or so distinct CDR3 sequences listed, about 17% are singletons. Sequences were obtained from blood. Receptors originate from a man aged 35 to 55 with Graves' hyperthyroidism. Both conserved end residues are part of each CDR3. The D gene is left open where the match is weak. Where a row states a size, it is once, few, many or the class of an expanded clone; other rows omit it.

clone_size,v_call,d_call,j_call,cdr3_nt,cdr3_aa
many,TRBV30,-,TRBJ2-5,TGTGCCTGGAGTGAGGGCGGGTCCCAAGAGACCCAGTACTTC,CAWSEGGSQETQYF
-,TRBV4-3,-,TRBJ2-3,TGCGCCAGCAGCCGATCCCCCAGCACAGATACGCAGTATTTT,CASSRSPSTDTQYF
-,TRBV6-2/TRBV6-3,-,TRBJ1-3,TGTGCCAGCAGTTACTCGAAGCAGGAAAGCACCATATATTTT,CASSYSKQESTIYF
many,TRBV12-3/TRBV12-4,TRBD1,TRBJ2-3,TGTGCCAGCAGTCATCGGGACAGGGGAAACACAGATACGCAGTATTTT,CASSHRDRGNTDTQYF
many,TRBV15,-,TRBJ1-5,TGTGCCACCAGCAGAAGGTTCAATCAGCCCCAGCATTTT,CATSRRFNQPQHF
many,TRBV7-9,-,TRBJ1-4,TGTGCCAGCAGCCCGGCCGGGACCGCCTATGAAAAACTGTTTTTT,CASSPAGTAYEKLFF
many,TRBV20-1,-,TRBJ1-3,TGCAGTGCACCCGTCGGGGACTCTGGAAACACCATATATTTT,CSAPVGDSGNTIYF
-,TRBV6-1,-,TRBJ2-7,TGTGCCAGCAGTTTTTCGGACGATCGCTACGAGCAGTACTTC,CASSFSDDRYEQYF
many,TRBV3-1,TRBD2,TRBJ2-1,TGTGCCAGCAGCGAAGGACTAGCGGGGATCTACAATGAGCAGTTCTTC,CASSEGLAGIYNEQFF
few,TRBV6-5,-,TRBJ2-7,TGTGCCAGCAGTTCCGCCGCCGGGGGTCCCTACGAGCAGTACTTC,CASSSAAGGPYEQYF
few,TRBV6-1,-,TRBJ2-7,TGTGCCAGCGCTCAGGGGTTCCCCCACGAGCAGTACTTC,CASAQGFPHEQYF
-,TRBV9,-,TRBJ2-1,TGTGCCAGCAGCGTAGGCGCATATTCGGATGAGCAGTTCTTC,CASSVGAYSDEQFF
many,TRBV24-1,-,TRBJ2-2,TGTGCCACCAGTGATCCCCCCTTAGGCGACACCACCGGGGAGCTGTTTTTT,CATSDPPLGDTTGELFF
many,TRBV7-3,TRBD1,TRBJ2-7,TGTGCCAGCAGCATTACAGGGGGACGGCAGTACTTC,CASSITGGRQYF
-,TRBV19,-,TRBJ2-2,TGTGCCAGTAGTATTTGGACAGCCACCGGGGAGCTGTTTTTT,CASSIWTATGELFF
many,TRBV5-1,TRBD2,TRBJ2-5,TGCGCCAGCAGCTTGGGGCTAGCGGGGGAGTCGACCGGAAGGTACTTC,CASSLGLAGESTGRYF
many,TRBV7-9,-,TRBJ1-5,TGTGCCAGCAGCTTTTCCCAGGGCAGCAATCAGCCCCAGCATTTT,CASSFSQGSNQPQHF
few,TRBV20-1,-,TRBJ2-7,TGCAGTGCTAGAGACCCATCAACAGGGTCCGAGCAGTACTTC,CSARDPSTGSEQYF
many,TRBV30,-,TRBJ1-3,TGTGCCTGGAGCCCACCCATTAGCTCTGGAAACACCATATATTTT,CAWSPPISSGNTIYF
many,TRBV5-1,TRBD1,TRBJ2-6,TGCGCCAGCAGCTTGGGGGGACAGGGGAGCTCTGGGGCCAACGTCCTGACTTTC,CASSLGGQGSSGANVLTF
many,TRBV6-6,-,TRBJ1-1,TGTGCCAGCAGTTACGGAATGAACACTGAAGCTTTCTTT,CASSYGMNTEAFF
many,TRBV2,-,TRBJ1-4,TGTGCCAGCACCAAAGGGGGGACACGAAATGAAAAACTGTTTTTT,CASTKGGTRNEKLFF
many,TRBV6-2/TRBV6-3,TRBD1,TRBJ1-5,TGTGCCAGCCGGGACAGGGTCCTCTCGGGCAATCAGCCCCAGCATTTT,CASRDRVLSGNQPQHF
-,TRBV9,-,TRBJ1-3,TGTGCCAGCAGCGTAGCAGGAAACACCATATATTTT,CASSVAGNTIYF
-,TRBV6-6,-,TRBJ2-5,TGTGCCAGCAGTTACCGAAGGCACTCCCAAGAGACCCAGTACTTC,CASSYRRHSQETQYF
many,TRBV5-1,TRBD2,TRBJ2-7,TGCGCCAGCAGCCAAGGGACTAGCGGGGGGGCCGCCGAGCAGTACTTC,CASSQGTSGGAAEQYF
few,TRBV4-3,-,TRBJ1-6,TGCGCCAGCAGCCAAGATGGGCTAAATTCACCCCTCCACTTT,CASSQDGLNSPLHF
many,TRBV5-1,-,TRBJ2-5,TGCGCCAGCAGCTTGGCCGGTGGGTTCGGAGAGACCCAGTACTTC,CASSLAGGFGETQYF
many,TRBV29-1,-,TRBJ2-5,TGCAGCGTTCGTTGGGGCCCGGGGGCCCAGTACTTC,CSVRWGPGAQYF
few,TRBV6-1,TRBD1,TRBJ1-4,TGTGCCAGCGTCGACAGACAGGGGGCTGGAGAAAAACTGTTTTTT,CASVDRQGAGEKLFF
few,TRBV9,TRBD1,TRBJ1-2,TGTGCCAGCAGCGGCTGGACAGGGTCCTCCTATGGCTACACCTTC,CASSGWTGSSYGYTF
many,TRBV4-3,-,TRBJ2-2,TGCGCCAGCAGCCAAGACAGGGTAGAAACCGGGGAGCTGTTTTTT,CASSQDRVETGELFF
few,TRBV19,-,TRBJ1-5,TGTGCCAGTAGTAAATGGGCCCAAGATCAGCCCCAGCATTTT,CASSKWAQDQPQHF
many,TRBV2,-,TRBJ2-2,TGTGCCAGCAATCCCCTCGAGCGTTCCGGGGAGCTGTTTTTT,CASNPLERSGELFF
once,TRBV11-2,TRBD1,TRBJ2-1,TGTGCCAGCAGCTTAGGACAGGGGGCAGGTGAGCAGTTCTTC,CASSLGQGAGEQFF
many,TRBV29-1,-,TRBJ2-7,TGCAGCGCCGAGTGGACCTCTCGAGGGGAGCAGTACTTC,CSAEWTSRGEQYF
many,TRBV18,TRBD1,TRBJ2-3,TGTGCCAGCTCAACAACAGGGGCAGATACGCAGTATTTT,CASSTTGADTQYF
-,TRBV19,-,TRBJ1-3,TGTGCCAGTAGTATAACGGGACAAGGAAACACCATATATTTT,CASSITGQGNTIYF
few,TRBV29-1,TRBD1,TRBJ2-4,TGCAGCGTCGCAAATACAGGGGGCGGCAAAAACATTCAGTACTTC,CSVANTGGGKNIQYF
many,TRBV20-1,-,TRBJ1-6,TGCAGTGCTAGAGATCGGGGGTCGGTTAATTCACCCCTCCACTTT,CSARDRGSVNSPLHF
many,TRBV28,-,TRBJ1-1,TGTGCCAGCAGCTCCGGGACCCCCGGACGGACTGAAGCTTTCTTT,CASSSGTPGRTEAFF
many,TRBV4-2,-,TRBJ2-7,TGTGCCAGCAGCCAGTCTTCGGGATACGAGCAGTACTTC,CASSQSSGYEQYF
few,TRBV7-2,-,TRBJ2-1,TGTGCCAGCAGCGAACGGGTTTACAATGAGCAGTTCTTC,CASSERVYNEQFF
-,TRBV27,-,TRBJ2-1,TGTGCCAGCAGTTCGGGCAGTCCCTACAATGAGCAGTTCTTC,CASSSGSPYNEQFF